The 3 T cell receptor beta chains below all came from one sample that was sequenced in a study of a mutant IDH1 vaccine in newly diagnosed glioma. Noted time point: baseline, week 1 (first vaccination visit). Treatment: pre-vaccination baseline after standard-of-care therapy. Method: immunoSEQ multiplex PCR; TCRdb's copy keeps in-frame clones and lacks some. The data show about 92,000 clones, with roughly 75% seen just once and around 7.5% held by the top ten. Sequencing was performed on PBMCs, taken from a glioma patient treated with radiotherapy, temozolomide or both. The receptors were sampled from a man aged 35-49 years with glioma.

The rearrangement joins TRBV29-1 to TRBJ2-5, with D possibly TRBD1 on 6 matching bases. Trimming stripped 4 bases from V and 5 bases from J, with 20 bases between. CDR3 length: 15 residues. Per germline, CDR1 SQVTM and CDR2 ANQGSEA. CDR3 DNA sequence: TGCAGCGTTGTGGGGACCCCGACAGGCTGGGAGACCCAGTACTTC. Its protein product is CSVVGTPTGWETQYF.

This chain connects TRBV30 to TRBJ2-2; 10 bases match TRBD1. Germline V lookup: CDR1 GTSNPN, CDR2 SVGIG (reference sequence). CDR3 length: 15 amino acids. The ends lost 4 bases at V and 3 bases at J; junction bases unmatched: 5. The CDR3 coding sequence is TGTGCCTGGACTCGACAGGGGGCCGACACCGGGGAGCTGTTTTTT. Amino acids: CAWTRQGADTGELFF.

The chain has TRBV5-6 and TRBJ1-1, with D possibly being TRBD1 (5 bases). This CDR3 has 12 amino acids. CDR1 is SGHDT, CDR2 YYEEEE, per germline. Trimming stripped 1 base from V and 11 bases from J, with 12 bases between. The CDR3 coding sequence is TGTGCCAGCAGCTTGCAGGGTCTAATTGCTTTCTTT. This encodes CASSLQGLIAFF. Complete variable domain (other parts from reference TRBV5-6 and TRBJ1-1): DAGVTQSPTHLIKTRGQQVTLRCSPKSGHDTVSWYQQALGQGPQFIFQYYEEEERQRGNFPDRFSGHQFPNYSSELNVNALLLGDSALYLCASSLQGLIAFFGQGTRLTVV.